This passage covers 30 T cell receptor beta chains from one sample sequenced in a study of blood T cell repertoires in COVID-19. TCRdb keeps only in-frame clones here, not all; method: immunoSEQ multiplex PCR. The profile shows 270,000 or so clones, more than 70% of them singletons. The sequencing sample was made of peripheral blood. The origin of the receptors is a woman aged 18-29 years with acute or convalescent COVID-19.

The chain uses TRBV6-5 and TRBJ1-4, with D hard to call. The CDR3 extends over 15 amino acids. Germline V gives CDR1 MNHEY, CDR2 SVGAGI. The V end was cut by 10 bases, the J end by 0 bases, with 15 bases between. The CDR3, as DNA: TGTGCCACCTCGGGGAGGAGTACAACTAATGAAAAACTGTTTTTT. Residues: CATSGRSTTNEKLFF.

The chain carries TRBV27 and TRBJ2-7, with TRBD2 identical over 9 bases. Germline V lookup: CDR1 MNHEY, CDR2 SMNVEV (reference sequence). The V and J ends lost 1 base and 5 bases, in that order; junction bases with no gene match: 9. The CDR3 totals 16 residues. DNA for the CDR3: TGTGCCAGCAGTTTATGGGCGGGAGGGCCTAGGCACGAGCAGTACTTC. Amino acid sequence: CASSLWAGGPRHEQYF.

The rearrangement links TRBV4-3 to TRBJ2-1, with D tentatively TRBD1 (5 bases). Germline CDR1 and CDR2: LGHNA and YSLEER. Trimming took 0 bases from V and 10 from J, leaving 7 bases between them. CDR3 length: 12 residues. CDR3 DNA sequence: TGCGCCAGCAGCCAAGATTGGGGCGAGCAGTTCTTC. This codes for CASSQDWGEQFF.

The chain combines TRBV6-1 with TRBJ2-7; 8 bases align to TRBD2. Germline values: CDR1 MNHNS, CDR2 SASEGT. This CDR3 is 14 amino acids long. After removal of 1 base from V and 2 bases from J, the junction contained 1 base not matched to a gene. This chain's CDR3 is CASSEGSGAYEQYF. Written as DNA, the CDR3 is TGTGCCAGCAGTGAAGGTAGCGGGGCCTACGAGCAGTACTTC.

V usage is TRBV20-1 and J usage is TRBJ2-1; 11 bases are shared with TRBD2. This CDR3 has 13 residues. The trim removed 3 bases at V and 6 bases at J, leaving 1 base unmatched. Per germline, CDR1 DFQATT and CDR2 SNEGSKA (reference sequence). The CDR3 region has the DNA TGCAGTGCTAGTGGGACTAGCGGCAATGAGCAGTTCTTC. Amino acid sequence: CSASGTSGNEQFF.

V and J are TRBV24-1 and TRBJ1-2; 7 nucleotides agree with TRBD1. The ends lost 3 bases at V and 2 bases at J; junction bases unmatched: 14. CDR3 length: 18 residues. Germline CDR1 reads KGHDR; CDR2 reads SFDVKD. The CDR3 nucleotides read TGTGCCACCAGTGATCGACAGGGCAGAGAGGGGAGCAACTATGGCTACACCTTC. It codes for CATSDRQGREGSNYGYTF.

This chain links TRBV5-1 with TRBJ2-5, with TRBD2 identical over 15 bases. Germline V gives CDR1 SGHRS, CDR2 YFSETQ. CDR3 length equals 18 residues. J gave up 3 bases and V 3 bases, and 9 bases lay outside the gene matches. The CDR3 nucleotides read TGCGCCAGCAGCTGGGGGACTAGCGGGAGGACTCGGAAAGAGACCCAGTACTTC. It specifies CASSWGTSGRTRKETQYF.

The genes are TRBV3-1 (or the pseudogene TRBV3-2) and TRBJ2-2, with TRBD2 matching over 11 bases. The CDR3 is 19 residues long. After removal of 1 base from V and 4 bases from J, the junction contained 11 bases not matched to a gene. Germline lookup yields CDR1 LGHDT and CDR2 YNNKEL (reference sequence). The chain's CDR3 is CASSQVYQTSGIGTGELFF. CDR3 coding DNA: TGTGCCAGCAGCCAAGTATACCAGACTAGCGGGATTGGCACCGGGGAGCTGTTTTTT.

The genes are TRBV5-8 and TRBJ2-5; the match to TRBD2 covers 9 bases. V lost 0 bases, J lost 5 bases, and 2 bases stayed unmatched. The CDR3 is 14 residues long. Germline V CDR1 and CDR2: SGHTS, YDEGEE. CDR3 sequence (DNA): TGTGCCAGCAGCTTGGAAGGACTAGCGGAGACCCAGTACTTC. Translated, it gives CASSLEGLAETQYF. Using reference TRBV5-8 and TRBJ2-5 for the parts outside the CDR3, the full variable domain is EAGVTQSPTHLIKTRGQQATLRCSPISGHTSVYWYQQALGLGLQFLLWYDEGEERNRGNFPPRFSGRQFPNYSSELNVNALELEDSALYLCASSLEGLAETQYFGPGTRLLVL.

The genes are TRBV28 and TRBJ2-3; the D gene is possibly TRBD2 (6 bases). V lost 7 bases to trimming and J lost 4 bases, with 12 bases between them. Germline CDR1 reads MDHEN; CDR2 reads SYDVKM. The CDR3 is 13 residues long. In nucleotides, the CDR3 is TGTGCCAGCACCCTTAGCGGTGCAGATACGCAGTATTTT. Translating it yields CASTLSGADTQYF. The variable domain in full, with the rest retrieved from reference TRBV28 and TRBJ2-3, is DVKVTQSSRYLVKRTGEKVFLECVQDMDHENMFWYRQDPGLGLRLIYFSYDVKMKEKGDIPEGYSVSREKKERFSLILESASTNQTSMYLCASTLSGADTQYFGPGTRLTVL.

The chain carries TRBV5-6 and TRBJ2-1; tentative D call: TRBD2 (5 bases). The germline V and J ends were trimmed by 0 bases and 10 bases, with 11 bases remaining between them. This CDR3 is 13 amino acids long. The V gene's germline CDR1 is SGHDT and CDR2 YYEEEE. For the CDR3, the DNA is TGTGCCAGCAGCTTGGATTCTAGCTCCGAGCAGTTCTTC. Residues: CASSLDSSSEQFF.

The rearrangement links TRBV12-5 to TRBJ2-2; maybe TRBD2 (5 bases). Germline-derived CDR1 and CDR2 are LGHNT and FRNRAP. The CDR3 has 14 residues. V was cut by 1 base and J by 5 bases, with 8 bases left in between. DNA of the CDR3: TGTGCTAGTGGTTTGGCCGGGGTGACCGGGGAGCTGTTTTTT. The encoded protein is CASGLAGVTGELFF. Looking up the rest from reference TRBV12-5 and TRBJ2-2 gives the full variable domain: DARVTQTPRHKVTEMGQEVTMRCQPILGHNTVFWYRQTMMQGLELLAYFRNRAPLDDSGMPKDRFSAEMPDATLATLKIQPSEPRDSAVYFCASGLAGVTGELFFGEGSRLTVL.

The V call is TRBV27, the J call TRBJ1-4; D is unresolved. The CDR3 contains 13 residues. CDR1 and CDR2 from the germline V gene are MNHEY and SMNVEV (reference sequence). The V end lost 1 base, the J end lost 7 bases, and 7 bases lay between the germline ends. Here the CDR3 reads CASSLYFGEKLFF. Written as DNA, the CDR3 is TGTGCCAGCAGTTTATATTTCGGTGAAAAACTGTTTTTT.

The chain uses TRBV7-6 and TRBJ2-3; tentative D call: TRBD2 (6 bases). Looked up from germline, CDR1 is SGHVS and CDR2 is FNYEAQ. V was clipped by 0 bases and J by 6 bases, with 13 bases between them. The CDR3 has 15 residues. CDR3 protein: CASSLAPGEGDTQYF. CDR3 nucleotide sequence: TGTGCCAGCAGCTTAGCGCCGGGAGAGGGTGATACGCAGTATTTT.

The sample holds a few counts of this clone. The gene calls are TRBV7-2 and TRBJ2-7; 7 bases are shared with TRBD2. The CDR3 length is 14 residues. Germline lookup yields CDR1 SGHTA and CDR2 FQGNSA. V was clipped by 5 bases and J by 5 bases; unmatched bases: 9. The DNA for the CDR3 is TGTGCCAGCAGCCCACTAGCGATGGTCCACGAGCAGTACTTC. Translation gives CASSPLAMVHEQYF.

The CDR3 spells CASSQEGVGGYEQYF. CDR3 DNA: TGCGCCAGCAGCCAAGAGGGGGTCGGGGGATACGAGCAGTACTTC. The chain uses TRBV4-1 and TRBJ2-7; tentative D call: TRBD2 (6 bases). Germline V gene lookup returns CDR1 MGHRA and CDR2 YSYEKL. Trimming shortened V by 0 bases and J by 4 bases, and 13 bases separated the two germline ends. The CDR3 contains 15 residues.

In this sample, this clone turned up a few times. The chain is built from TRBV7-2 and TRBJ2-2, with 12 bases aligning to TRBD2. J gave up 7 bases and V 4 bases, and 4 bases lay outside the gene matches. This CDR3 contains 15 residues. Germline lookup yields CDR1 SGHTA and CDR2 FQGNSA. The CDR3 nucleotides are TGTGCCAGCAGCTCGACTAGCGGGAGTTACGGGGAGCTGTTTTTT. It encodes CASSSTSGSYGELFF.

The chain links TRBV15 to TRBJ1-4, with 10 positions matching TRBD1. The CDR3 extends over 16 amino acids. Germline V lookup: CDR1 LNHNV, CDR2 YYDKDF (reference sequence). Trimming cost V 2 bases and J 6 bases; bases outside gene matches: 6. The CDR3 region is CATSRNRGTGDEKLFF. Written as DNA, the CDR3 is TGTGCCACCAGCAGAAATCGAGGGACAGGGGATGAAAAACTGTTTTTT.

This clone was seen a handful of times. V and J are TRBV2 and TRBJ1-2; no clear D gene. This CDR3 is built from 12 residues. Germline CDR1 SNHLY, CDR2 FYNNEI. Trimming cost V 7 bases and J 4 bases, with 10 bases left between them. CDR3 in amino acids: CASIVGSYGYTF. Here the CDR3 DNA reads TGTGCCAGCATCGTGGGGAGCTATGGCTACACCTTC.

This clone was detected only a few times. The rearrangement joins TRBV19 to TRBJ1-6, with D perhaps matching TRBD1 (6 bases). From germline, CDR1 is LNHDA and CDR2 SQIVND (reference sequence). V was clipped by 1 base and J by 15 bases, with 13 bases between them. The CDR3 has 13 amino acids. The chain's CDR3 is CASSIGTTRGLHF. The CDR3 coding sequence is TGTGCCAGTAGTATAGGGACAACCAGGGGCCTCCACTTT.

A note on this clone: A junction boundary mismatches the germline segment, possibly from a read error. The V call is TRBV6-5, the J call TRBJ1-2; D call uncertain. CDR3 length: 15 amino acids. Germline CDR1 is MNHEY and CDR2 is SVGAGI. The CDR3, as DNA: TGTGCCAGCAGTAACTCCCCGGCGGGTAACTATGGCTACACCTTC. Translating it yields CASSNSPAGNYGYTF.

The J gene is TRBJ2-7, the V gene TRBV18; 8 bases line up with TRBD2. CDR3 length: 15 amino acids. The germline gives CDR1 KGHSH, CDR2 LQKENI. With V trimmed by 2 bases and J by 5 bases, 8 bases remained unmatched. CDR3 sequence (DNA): TGTGCCAGCTCACCAACTAGCGGAGGGGTCCACGAGCAGTACTTC. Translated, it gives CASSPTSGGVHEQYF.

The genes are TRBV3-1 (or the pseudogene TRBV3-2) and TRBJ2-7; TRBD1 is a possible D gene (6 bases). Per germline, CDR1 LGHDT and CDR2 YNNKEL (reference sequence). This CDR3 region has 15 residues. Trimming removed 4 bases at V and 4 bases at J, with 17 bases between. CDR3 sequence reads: CASSLAGTTIYEQYF. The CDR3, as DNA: TGTGCCAGCAGCCTAGCCGGGACAACGATTTACGAGCAGTACTTC.

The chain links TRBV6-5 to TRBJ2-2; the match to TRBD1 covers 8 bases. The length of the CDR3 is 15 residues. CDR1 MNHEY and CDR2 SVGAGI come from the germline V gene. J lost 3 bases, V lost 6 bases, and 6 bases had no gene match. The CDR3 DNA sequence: TGTGCCAGCAGGAACAGGGGGTCGGACACCGGGGAGCTGTTTTTT. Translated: CASRNRGSDTGELFF.

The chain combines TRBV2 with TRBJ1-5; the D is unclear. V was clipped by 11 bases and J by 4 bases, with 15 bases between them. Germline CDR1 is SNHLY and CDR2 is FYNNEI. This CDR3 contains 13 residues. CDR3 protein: CAVNEARNQPQHF. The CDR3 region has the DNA TGTGCCGTCAACGAGGCAAGAAATCAGCCCCAGCATTTT.

CDR3 in amino acids: CASSQGDREILAAFF. CDR3 DNA sequence: TGTGCCAGCAGCCAAGGGGACAGGGAGATTTTGGCCGCTTTCTTT. The chain recombines TRBV4-2 with TRBJ1-1; 9 bases are shared with TRBD1. The CDR3 loop spans 15 amino acids. The V and J ends lost 1 base and 11 bases, in that order; junction bases with no gene match: 11. CDR1 is LGHNA and CDR2 is YNFKEQ in the germline V gene.

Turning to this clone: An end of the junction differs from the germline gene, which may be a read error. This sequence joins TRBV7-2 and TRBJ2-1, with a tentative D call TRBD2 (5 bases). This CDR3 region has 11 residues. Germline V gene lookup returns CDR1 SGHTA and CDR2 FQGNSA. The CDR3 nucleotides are TGTGCCAGCAGCCTAGCTATTGAGCAGTTCTTC. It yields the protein CASSLAIEQFF.

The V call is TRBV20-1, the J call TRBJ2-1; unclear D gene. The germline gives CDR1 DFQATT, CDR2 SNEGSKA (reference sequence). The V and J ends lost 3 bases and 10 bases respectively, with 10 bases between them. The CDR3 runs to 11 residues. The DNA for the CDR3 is TGCAGTGCTAGTGATCTCGGGGAGCAGTTCTTC. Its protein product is CSASDLGEQFF.

The CDR3 here is CASSLNGEFLYNEQFF. DNA of the CDR3: TGCGCCAGCAGCTTAAATGGGGAGTTTCTCTACAATGAGCAGTTCTTC. This chain joins TRBV5-1 and TRBJ2-1; a possible D gene is TRBD2 (5 bases). V lost 2 bases to trimming and J lost 3 bases, with 15 bases between them. This CDR3 contains 16 residues. Looked up from germline, CDR1 is SGHRS and CDR2 is YFSETQ.

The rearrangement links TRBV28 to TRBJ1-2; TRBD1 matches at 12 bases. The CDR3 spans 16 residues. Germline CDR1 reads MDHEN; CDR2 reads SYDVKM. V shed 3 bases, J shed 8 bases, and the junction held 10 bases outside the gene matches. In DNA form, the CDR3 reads TGTGCCAGCAGTTTCCCCGGGACAGGGGGCCGCACGGGCTACACCTTC. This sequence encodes CASSFPGTGGRTGYTF.